These 23 T cell receptor beta chains originate from one sample sequenced in a study of human T cells and chemical hapten exposure. Regarding time point: patch test 2, 6 weeks after DPC sensitization. Treatment given: therapeutic diphenylcyclopropenone sensitization with weekly scalp DPC. TCRdb redid the calling of the RACE reads with MiXCR, one entry per CDR3 protein. Of tens of thousands of distinct CDR3 sequences listed, about a tenth are singletons. Material: whole blood, obtained in connection with sensitization to the hapten diphenylcyclopropenone (DPC). These receptor sequences come from a woman between 25 and 40 years old with alopecia areata. Some clones in this sample may be carry-over from other donors' samples.

This clonotype showed up many times. Here the CDR3 DNA reads TGTGCCAGCAGTTACTCGGCCTTCGGCAGGCGACAAATCACCGGGGAGCTGTTTTTT. Its protein product is CASSYSAFGRRQITGELFF. J is TRBJ2-2 and V is TRBV6-2 or TRBV6-3; D unresolved. The ends were cut back, 0 bases at V and 4 bases at J, with 21 bases in the middle. The CDR3 extends over 19 amino acids. Per germline, CDR1 MNHEY and CDR2 SVGEGT.

In this sample, this clonotype turned up once. The chain recombines TRBV10-1 with TRBJ2-7, with a possible D match to TRBD2 (5 bases). Germline CDR1 WNHNN, CDR2 SYGVQD (reference sequence). The CDR3 totals 12 residues. The V end was cut by 0 bases, the J end by 12 bases, with 12 bases between. CDR3 in amino acids: CASSESDRAVYF. For the CDR3, the DNA is TGCGCCAGCAGTGAGTCCGACCGAGCGGTGTACTTC.

This clonotype was seen ten or more times. The chain combines TRBV15 with TRBJ1-1; D is perhaps TRBD1 (5 bases). V shed 1 base and J shed 4 bases, with 16 bases lying between them. Germline V gene lookup returns CDR1 LNHNV and CDR2 YYDKDF (reference sequence). The length of the CDR3 is 16 residues. This chain's CDR3 is CATSRVLRGRGTEAFF. In DNA form, the CDR3 reads TGTGCCACCAGCAGAGTGCTGCGGGGGAGAGGCACTGAAGCTTTCTTT.

Only one count was recorded for this clonotype. A read error may be the cause here, since a much bigger clone is one base away. The rearrangement uses TRBV5-1 and TRBJ1-4, with D maybe TRBD1 (5 bases). CDR1 is SGHRS and CDR2 is YFSETQ in the germline V gene. This CDR3 region has 15 residues. Written as DNA, the CDR3 is TGCGCCAGCAGCTTGGAGGGACTTCGAGGTGAAAAACTGTCTTTT. Translated, it gives CASSLEGLRGEKLSF.

At least ten counts were recorded for this clonotype. This rearrangement joins TRBV20-1 to TRBJ2-7, with D possibly matching TRBD2 (6 bases). The CDR3 is 14 residues long. Germline V CDR1 and CDR2: DFQATT, SNEGSKA (reference sequence). Trimming pared 1 base from V and 4 bases from J, leaving 14 bases between. CDR3 coding DNA: TGCAGTGCTAGAGGGGGGACTGGAAAGTACGAGCAGTACTTC. Its protein product is CSARGGTGKYEQYF.

The sample holds many counts of this clonotype. The rearrangement uses TRBV20-1 and TRBJ1-2; 7 nucleotides line up with TRBD1. With 2 bases clipped from V and 7 bases from J, the junction kept 10 bases outside the gene matches. CDR1 and CDR2 (germline): DFQATT, SNEGSKA (reference sequence). This CDR3 contains 14 residues. The CDR3 reads CSARLRDSPSGYTF. The CDR3 region has the DNA TGCAGTGCTAGATTGCGGGACAGTCCCAGTGGCTACACCTTC.

In this sample, this clonotype turned up many times. This chain uses TRBV5-1 with TRBJ2-5; D ambiguous. Germline lookup yields CDR1 SGHRS and CDR2 YFSETQ. V lost 9 bases to trimming and J lost 1 base, with 13 bases between them. The CDR3 has 13 amino acids. The CDR3 here is CATRLAAQETQYF. The CDR3 nucleotides are TGCGCCACCCGCTTGGCAGCCCAAGAGACCCAGTACTTC.

Ten or more counts support this clonotype. The rearrangement joins TRBV20-1 to TRBJ1-5; 8 nucleotides line up with TRBD1. This CDR3 is 14 amino acids long. Germline CDR1 DFQATT, CDR2 SNEGSKA (reference sequence). J was trimmed by 1 base and V by 6 bases; bases with no gene match: 5. CDR3: CSATTGDSNQPQHF. The DNA of the CDR3 is TGCAGTGCAACGACAGGGGACAGCAATCAGCCCCAGCATTTT.

This chain joins TRBV29-1 and TRBJ2-3; D is undetermined. V was pared by 1 base and J by 0 bases, with 5 bases between. The V gene's germline CDR1 is SQVTM and CDR2 ANQGSEA. This CDR3 spans 13 amino acids. CDR3 sequence reads: CSVEVVSTDTQYF. The CDR3 DNA is TGCAGCGTTGAAGTGGTGAGCACAGATACGCAGTATTTT.

This chain uses TRBV28 with TRBJ1-2; D gene uncertain. Germline V gene data show CDR1 as MDHEN and CDR2 as SYDVKM. Trimming removed 6 bases from V and 5 bases from J, with 13 bases in between. CDR3 size: 13 residues. DNA of the CDR3: TGTGCCAGCAGCCCGGGCGTCCCATATGGCTACACCTTC. Its protein product is CASSPGVPYGYTF.

The sample holds many counts of this clonotype. The V and J genes are TRBV27 and TRBJ2-1; possibly TRBD1 for D (5 bases). Germline-derived CDR1 and CDR2 are MNHEY and SMNVEV (reference sequence). CDR3 length: 12 amino acids. Trimming pared 8 bases from V and 9 bases from J, leaving 14 bases between. The CDR3 nucleotides are TGTGCCAGCGGGGCCCAATACGTTGAGCAGTTCTTC. This encodes CASGAQYVEQFF.

The chain is built from TRBV29-1 and TRBJ2-7, with D maybe TRBD2 (5 bases). This CDR3 contains 13 residues. CDR1 and CDR2 (germline): SQVTM, ANQGSEA. The V end was cut by 4 bases, the J end by 0 bases, with 10 bases between. The CDR3 reads CSVVGGSSYEQYF. DNA of the CDR3: TGCAGCGTTGTAGGTGGGAGCTCCTACGAGCAGTACTTC.

This clonotype was recorded many times. This rearrangement joins TRBV6-2 or TRBV6-3 to TRBJ2-7, with 9 bases identical to TRBD1. After removal of 2 bases from V and 2 bases from J, the junction contained 7 bases not matched to a gene. The CDR3 is made up of 16 amino acids. Germline V CDR1 and CDR2: MNHEY, SVGEGT. The CDR3 DNA sequence: TGTGCCAGCAGTTACGCTTACCGGGACAGGGCCTACGAGCAGTACTTC. It codes for CASSYAYRDRAYEQYF.

This clonotype was recorded at least ten times. The V call is TRBV6-5, the J call TRBJ1-2; D possibly corresponds to TRBD1 (5 bases). The V and J ends lost 4 bases and 5 bases respectively, with 11 bases between them. The germline CDR1 and CDR2 sequences are MNHEY and SVGAGI. The CDR3 is 13 amino acids. CDR3 DNA: TGTGCCAGCAGTTCTACAGGTTTTTATGGCTACACCTTC. Its translation is CASSSTGFYGYTF.

This chain uses TRBV29-1 with TRBJ2-7, with D unclear. CDR1 SQVTM and CDR2 ANQGSEA come from the germline V gene. CDR3 length equals 15 residues. V was clipped by 1 base and J by 1 base, with 14 bases between them. In nucleotides, the CDR3 is TGCAGCGTTGAAGGGGTCCATCGAGGTTCCTACGAGCAGTACTTC. It encodes CSVEGVHRGSYEQYF.

This clonotype has only a few counts. The V gene is TRBV7-6, the J gene TRBJ1-4; D ambiguous. CDR3 length equals 15 residues. The ends were cut back, 1 base at V and 0 bases at J, with 6 bases in the middle. The germline V gene has CDR1 SGHVS and CDR2 FNYEAQ. The CDR3 loop reads CASSLEHTTNEKLFF. In DNA, the CDR3 is TGTGCCAGCAGCTTAGAACACACAACTAATGAAAAACTGTTTTTT. The full variable domain, completed using reference TRBV7-6 and TRBJ1-4, is GAGVSQSPRYKVTKRGQDVALRCDPISGHVSLYWYRQALGQGPEFLTYFNYEAQQDKSGLPNDRFSAERPEGSISTLTIQRTEQRDSAMYRCASSLEHTTNEKLFFGSGTQLSVL.

This clonotype appeared a few times. The V call is TRBV28, the J call TRBJ2-3; D possibly corresponds to TRBD2 (6 bases). V was cut by 2 bases and J by 4 bases, with 10 bases left in between. Germline V gene data show CDR1 as MDHEN and CDR2 as SYDVKM. CDR3 size: 14 residues. The CDR3 DNA sequence: TGTGCCAGCAGTTTAGCGGGGAGGTCAGATACGCAGTATTTT. Translated: CASSLAGRSDTQYF.

The sample holds a few counts of this clonotype. The chain couples TRBV20-1 to TRBJ2-3, with D tentatively TRBD1 or TRBD2 (6 bases each). The V gene's germline CDR1 is DFQATT and CDR2 SNEGSKA (reference sequence). V was pared by 4 bases and J by 2 bases, with 13 bases between. CDR3 length equals 14 residues. CDR3: CSAKLGGNTDTQYF. Here the CDR3 DNA reads TGCAGTGCTAAATTGGGGGGCAACACAGATACGCAGTATTTT.

The rearrangement uses TRBV12-3 or TRBV12-4 and TRBJ2-2, with D perhaps TRBD2 (5 bases). The CDR3 runs 13 residues. The germline V and J ends were trimmed by 4 bases and 7 bases, with 10 bases remaining between them. CDR3: CASSSRRDGELFF. In DNA form, the CDR3 reads TGTGCCAGCAGTTCCAGACGGGACGGGGAGCTGTTTTTT.

The chain recombines TRBV11-1 with TRBJ2-1; TRBD2 agrees at 9 bases. This CDR3 is 17 amino acids long. The trim removed 4 bases at V and 6 bases at J, leaving 13 bases unmatched. Germline assignment: CDR1 SGHAT and CDR2 FQDESV (reference sequence). The DNA for the CDR3 is TGTGCCAGCAGCTCTCTCCCTCTAGCGGGGTACTTCAATGAGCAGTTCTTC. This encodes CASSSLPLAGYFNEQFF. Using reference TRBV11-1 and TRBJ2-1 for the parts outside the CDR3, the full variable domain is EAEVAQSPRYKITEKSQAVAFWCDPISGHATLYWYRQILGQGPELLVQFQDESVVDDSQLPKDRFSAERLKGVDSTLKIQPAELGDSAMYLCASSSLPLAGYFNEQFFGPGTRLTVL.

Ten or more counts support this clonotype. V is TRBV20-1 and J is TRBJ1-6; D call uncertain. Looked up from germline, CDR1 is DFQATT and CDR2 is SNEGSKA (reference sequence). V lost 0 bases to trimming and J lost 7 bases, with 16 bases between them. The CDR3 totals 16 residues. CDR3 DNA: TGCAGTGCTAGAGATCGGGCGGTACCGGGGAATTCACCCCTCCACTTT. Protein product: CSARDRAVPGNSPLHF.

Ten or more counts support this clonotype. V and J are TRBV4-1 and TRBJ2-2; D unresolved. The germline V gene has CDR1 MGHRA and CDR2 YSYEKL. The CDR3 consists of 16 residues. V lost 2 bases and J lost 3, with 13 bases in between. The CDR3 DNA reads as TGCGCCAGCAGCCAACTGGGCCAGCTCGACACCGGGGAGCTGTTTTTT. Residues: CASSQLGQLDTGELFF.

The genes are TRBV29-1 and TRBJ1-2, with D possibly being TRBD1 (5 bases). The CDR3 is made up of 14 amino acids. V lost 5 bases and J lost 0, with 13 bases in between. Germline V gene lookup returns CDR1 SQVTM and CDR2 ANQGSEA. CDR3 sequence (DNA): TGCAGCGTTTTTCAGGGCGCAACTAACTATGGCTACACCTTC. Its translation is CSVFQGATNYGYTF.